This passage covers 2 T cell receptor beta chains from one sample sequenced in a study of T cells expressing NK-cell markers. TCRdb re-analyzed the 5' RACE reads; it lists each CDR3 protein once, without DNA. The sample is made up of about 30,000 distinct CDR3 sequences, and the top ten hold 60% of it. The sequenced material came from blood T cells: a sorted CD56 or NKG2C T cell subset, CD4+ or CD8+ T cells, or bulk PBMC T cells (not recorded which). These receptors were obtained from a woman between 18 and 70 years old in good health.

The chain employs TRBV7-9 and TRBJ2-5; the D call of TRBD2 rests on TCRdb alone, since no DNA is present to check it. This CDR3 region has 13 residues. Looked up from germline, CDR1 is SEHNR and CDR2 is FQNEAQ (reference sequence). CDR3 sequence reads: CASTSSGVETQYF.

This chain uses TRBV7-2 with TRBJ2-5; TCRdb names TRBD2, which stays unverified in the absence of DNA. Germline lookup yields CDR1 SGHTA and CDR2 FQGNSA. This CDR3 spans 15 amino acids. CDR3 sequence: CASSPSGGPHETQYF. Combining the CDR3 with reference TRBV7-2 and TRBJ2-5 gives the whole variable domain GAGVSQSPSNKVTEKGKDVELRCDPISGHTALYWYRQSLGQGLEFLIYFQGNSAPDKSGLPSDRFSAERTGGSVSTLTIQRTQQEDSAVYLCASSPSGGPHETQYFGPGTRLLVL.